A selection of T cell receptor beta chains follows, all from one sample in a study of cytomegalovirus exposure and HLA in healthy donors. Data came from immunoSEQ multiplex PCR; TCRdb stores just in-frame clones and leaves some out. This table holds fewer than 200,000 clones, approximately 81% found once. Sequencing was performed on PBMCs. Receptor source: a woman aged 25 to 45 in good health and CMV-seronegative. CDR3s include the opening cysteine and the closing phenylalanine or tryptophan. Fields, in order: clone size, D gene, J gene, V gene, CDR3 DNA, CDR3 protein. The D gene is left open where the match is weak. Only some rows state a clone size, as once, few, many or a class for expanded clones.

clone_size: once
d_call: -
j_call: TRBJ2-5
v_call: TRBV4-3
cdr3_nt: TGCGCCAGCAGCCAAGGGTGCGCCCAAGAGACCCAGTACTTC
cdr3_aa: CASSQGCAQETQYF

clone_size: -
d_call: TRBD1
j_call: TRBJ2-6
v_call: TRBV28
cdr3_nt: TGTGCCAGCAGCCCTAGTCCCGGGACAGGGTACGGGGCCAACGTCCTGACTTTC
cdr3_aa: CASSPSPGTGYGANVLTF

clone_size: -
d_call: TRBD2
j_call: TRBJ2-1
v_call: TRBV5-1
cdr3_nt: TGCGCCAGCAGCACGGGACTAGCGGGTGGGGAGCAGTTCTTC
cdr3_aa: CASSTGLAGGEQFF

clone_size: -
d_call: TRBD2
j_call: TRBJ2-7
v_call: TRBV28
cdr3_nt: TGTGCCAGCAGATCCTCTCAGCGGGGGGCCTACGAGCAGTACTTC
cdr3_aa: CASRSSQRGAYEQYF

clone_size: few
d_call: TRBD2
j_call: TRBJ2-5
v_call: TRBV10-3
cdr3_nt: TGTGCCATCAGTCCGGGACTAGCGGGACTGTACCAAGAGACCCAGTACTTC
cdr3_aa: CAISPGLAGLYQETQYF

clone_size: -
d_call: -
j_call: TRBJ2-7
v_call: TRBV28
cdr3_nt: TGTGCCAGCAGCCTATCGTCCTTAGGGGGGACTAACTACGAGCAGTACTTC
cdr3_aa: CASSLSSLGGTNYEQYF

clone_size: -
d_call: TRBD1
j_call: TRBJ2-7
v_call: TRBV4-3
cdr3_nt: TGCGCCAGCAGCCAGGACCGGGACAGCACCTACGAGCAGTACTTC
cdr3_aa: CASSQDRDSTYEQYF

clone_size: -
d_call: TRBD2
j_call: TRBJ2-1
v_call: TRBV27
cdr3_nt: TGTGCCAGCAGTTCCCTCGACCCACTGACTAGCGGGAGGCGGAGCTCCTACAATGAGCAGTTCTTC
cdr3_aa: CASSSLDPLTSGRRSSYNEQFF

clone_size: -
d_call: -
j_call: TRBJ1-6
v_call: TRBV13
cdr3_nt: TGTGCCAGCAGCTCAGGAGGGGGATCACCCCTCCACTTT
cdr3_aa: CASSSGGGSPLHF

clone_size: few
d_call: TRBD2
j_call: TRBJ2-1
v_call: TRBV10-1
cdr3_nt: TGCGCCAGCAGTGAGGCTAGCGGGGGGCTCTCTTGGGGTGAGCAGTTCTTC
cdr3_aa: CASSEASGGLSWGEQFF

clone_size: -
d_call: -
j_call: TRBJ1-4
v_call: TRBV6-6
cdr3_nt: TGTGCCAGCAGTTACGCGAATGAAAAACTGTTTTTT
cdr3_aa: CASSYANEKLFF

clone_size: -
d_call: -
j_call: TRBJ1-2
v_call: TRBV30
cdr3_nt: TGTGCTTCCTTCGGCTATGGCTACACCTTC
cdr3_aa: CASFGYGYTF

clone_size: -
d_call: -
j_call: TRBJ2-4
v_call: TRBV5-1
cdr3_nt: TGCGCCAGCAGCGGCCAGGCGGGTAACATTCAGTACTTC
cdr3_aa: CASSGQAGNIQYF

clone_size: -
d_call: -
j_call: TRBJ1-3
v_call: TRBV28
cdr3_nt: TGTGCCAGCAGTCTCAGGGGTGACGGAAACACCATATATTTT
cdr3_aa: CASSLRGDGNTIYF

clone_size: -
d_call: TRBD1
j_call: TRBJ1-1
v_call: TRBV7-2
cdr3_nt: TGTGCCAGCAGCTTACAGGGGGCGTCGAACACTGAAGCTTTCTTT
cdr3_aa: CASSLQGASNTEAFF

clone_size: -
d_call: -
j_call: TRBJ1-4
v_call: TRBV5-1
cdr3_nt: TGCGCCAGCAGCCCGGACAGCACTAATGAAAAACTGTTTTTT
cdr3_aa: CASSPDSTNEKLFF

clone_size: once
d_call: TRBD1
j_call: TRBJ1-1
v_call: TRBV7-9
cdr3_nt: TGTGCCAGCAGCCATCGACAGGGAGGCACTGAAGCTTTCTTT
cdr3_aa: CASSHRQGGTEAFF